These 21 T cell receptor beta chains share one sample of origin, sequenced in a study of T-cell reconstitution after alpha-beta-depleted transplantation in children. Construction of the TCRbeta library involved unique molecular identifiers. TCRdb analysed the PCR reads with MiXCR anew, one entry per CDR3 protein. Here the sample spans 200,000 to 250,000 distinct CDR3 sequences, roughly 11% being singletons. This material consisted of PBMCs, taken before TCRalphabeta/CD19-depleted stem cell transplant. The receptors derive from a child under three years old with acute myeloid leukemia, due to receive a stem cell transplant.

This clonotype has ten or more counts. This chain uses TRBV28 with TRBJ2-3; TRBD1 matches at 8 bases. This CDR3 is 14 amino acids long. Trimming cost V 6 bases and J 5 bases; bases outside gene matches: 7. The germline V gene has CDR1 MDHEN and CDR2 SYDVKM. The CDR3 reads CASRLQGARDTQYF. As DNA, the CDR3 is TGTGCCAGCAGACTTCAGGGGGCGCGAGATACGCAGTATTTT.

This clonotype has a count of ten or more. The chain joins TRBV5-5 to TRBJ2-7; tentatively, D is TRBD1 (5 bases). This CDR3 region has 12 residues. In germline, CDR1 is SGHKS, CDR2 YYEKEE (reference sequence). The V end lost 5 bases, the J end lost 2 bases, and 8 bases lay between the germline ends. DNA of the CDR3: TGTGCCAGCAGTGCAGGGCCCTACGAGCAGTACTTC. This codes for CASSAGPYEQYF. The entire variable domain, with the rest obtained from reference TRBV5-5 and TRBJ2-7, is as follows: DAGVTQSPTHLIKTRGQQVTLRCSPISGHKSVSWYQQVLGQGPQFIFQYYEKEERGRGNFPDRFSARQFPNYSSELNVNALLLGDSALYLCASSAGPYEQYFGPGTRLTVT.

This clonotype turned up a few times. A read error may be the cause here, since a much bigger clone is one base away. The genes are TRBV5-5 and TRBJ1-5; D not certain. The CDR3 runs to 15 residues. CDR1 is SGHKS and CDR2 is YYEKEE in the germline V gene (reference sequence). Between the trimmed V and J ends, which lost 3 bases and 9 bases, there was a span of 19 bases. This chain's CDR3 is CASSSGRASDRPQHF. The CDR3 nucleotides read TGTGCCAGCAGCTCCGGACGGGCGAGCGACCGGCCCCAGCATTTT. Full variable domain (outside the CDR3, taken from reference TRBV5-5 and TRBJ1-5): DAGVTQSPTHLIKTRGQQVTLRCSPISGHKSVSWYQQVLGQGPQFIFQYYEKEERGRGNFPDRFSARQFPNYSSELNVNALLLGDSALYLCASSSGRASDRPQHFGDGTRLSIL.

In this sample, this clonotype turned up many times. This chain joins TRBV28 and TRBJ2-3, with a weak D call TRBD2 (6 bases). CDR3 length: 17 residues. Germline V gene data show CDR1 as MDHEN and CDR2 as SYDVKM. Trimming removed 3 bases at V and 1 base at J, with 17 bases between. The CDR3 spells CASSFGGLGGRTDTQYF. Here the CDR3 DNA reads TGTGCCAGCAGTTTCGGAGGGCTGGGGGGACGCACAGATACGCAGTATTTT.

This clonotype was detected ten times or more. The chain employs TRBV7-2 and TRBJ1-6; D unresolved. Deletions cut 5 bases from V and 3 bases from J, with 11 bases between. The CDR3 extends over 15 amino acids. Looked up from germline, CDR1 is SGHTA and CDR2 is FQGNSA. The CDR3 region has the DNA TGTGCCAGCAGCCGTCTCGGGATCTATAATTCACCCCTCCACTTT. Encoded protein: CASSRLGIYNSPLHF.

This clonotype was detected ten times or more. The chain combines TRBV28 with TRBJ2-7; 10 nucleotides match TRBD2. Germline V gene lookup returns CDR1 MDHEN and CDR2 SYDVKM. The CDR3 sequence is 15 residues long. The J segment lost 4 bases and the V segment lost 8 bases, leaving 11 bases of the junction unmatched. As DNA, the CDR3 is TGTGCCAGCGCCTCTTCGGCTAGCGGGGGTTACGAGCAGTACTTC. Translated: CASASSASGGYEQYF.

V and J are TRBV12-3 or TRBV12-4 and TRBJ1-3, with a tentative D call TRBD1 (6 bases). The CDR3 runs 15 residues. V lost 6 bases, J lost 1 base, and 13 bases lay in between. The CDR3 loop reads CASRHGQRSGNTIYF. CDR3 sequence (DNA): TGTGCCAGCAGGCATGGACAGCGTTCTGGAAACACCATATATTTT.

This clonotype occurred many times. This chain links TRBV4-3 with TRBJ2-1; no firm D call. V dropped 3 bases and J dropped 5 bases, with 8 bases sitting between them. The CDR3 is 13 residues long. Looked up from germline, CDR1 is LGHNA and CDR2 is YSLEER. CDR3 loop: CASSHGRNNEQFF. The CDR3 bases are TGCGCCAGCAGCCATGGACGGAACAATGAGCAGTTCTTC.

This clonotype was detected many times. The rearrangement links TRBV4-1 to TRBJ2-7; no reliable D call. The CDR3 covers 13 residues. Per the germline V gene, CDR1 is MGHRA and CDR2 is YSYEKL. Trimming shortened V by 5 bases and J by 3 bases, and 11 bases separated the two germline ends. The CDR3 DNA reads as TGCGCCAGCAGCAGGTCGATCTACTACGAGCAGTACTTC. Protein: CASSRSIYYEQYF.

This clonotype appeared many times. The genes are TRBV20-1 and TRBJ1-5; weak D call: TRBD1 (6 bases). Germline V gives CDR1 DFQATT, CDR2 SNEGSKA (reference sequence). The CDR3 length is 16 residues. The V end was cut by 7 bases, the J end by 3 bases, with 22 bases between. CDR3 bases: TGCAGTGTCCGCCGGGAAGGGGGAATGGACAATCAGCCCCAGCATTTT. It codes for CSVRREGGMDNQPQHF.

This clonotype was counted at least ten times. The chain combines TRBV4-1 with TRBJ2-3, with 7 bases identical to TRBD2. The CDR3 sequence is 16 residues long. Losses at the gene ends were 6 bases for V and 4 bases for J; bases not matched to a gene: 13. Germline CDR1 MGHRA, CDR2 YSYEKL. CDR3 sequence (DNA): TGCGCCAGCAGGGTCGCGGGCGGGAGATCTGCAGATACGCAGTATTTT. This sequence encodes CASRVAGGRSADTQYF.

This clonotype has a count of ten or more. The chain recombines TRBV29-1 with TRBJ2-1; tentative D call: TRBD2 (6 bases). Germline CDR1 reads SQVTM; CDR2 reads ANQGSEA. The CDR3 length is 11 residues. V shed 6 bases and J shed 6 bases, with 9 bases lying between them. The CDR3, as DNA: TGCAGCGTACAGGAGGGCAATGAGCAGTTCTTC. Residues: CSVQEGNEQFF.

This clonotype was detected ten times or more. This chain connects TRBV3-1 to TRBJ2-2, with 14 bases matching TRBD2. After removal of 4 bases from V and 5 bases from J, the junction contained 9 bases not matched to a gene. Germline CDR1 and CDR2: LGHDT and YNNKEL (reference sequence). The CDR3 consists of 18 residues. In nucleotides, the CDR3 is TGTGCCAGCAGCCTCCGGACTAGCGGGAGGATTATTACCGGGGAGCTGTTTTTT. This codes for CASSLRTSGRIITGELFF.

Many counts were recorded for this clonotype. The chain joins TRBV7-2 to TRBJ1-1; D is possibly TRBD1 (5 bases). The V end lost 6 bases, the J end lost 7 bases, and 9 bases lay between the germline ends. This CDR3 is 11 amino acids long. Germline lookup yields CDR1 SGHTA and CDR2 FQGNSA. The chain's CDR3 is CASRWGGEAFF. The CDR3 DNA reads TGTGCCAGCAGGTGGGGGGGTGAAGCTTTCTTT.

The V call is TRBV5-1, the J call TRBJ2-2; TRBD2 agrees at 7 bases. Germline V lookup: CDR1 SGHRS, CDR2 YFSETQ. This CDR3 is built from 17 residues. Trimming at V came to 0 bases and at J to 4 bases, leaving 9 bases not matched to a gene. As DNA, the CDR3 is TGCGCCAGCAGCTTGGCCGAGGGAGGGTACGGCACCGGGGAGCTGTTTTTT. This translates into CASSLAEGGYGTGELFF.

The sample holds many counts of this clonotype. V usage is TRBV20-1 and J usage is TRBJ1-1; D is uncertain. Germline V lookup: CDR1 DFQATT, CDR2 SNEGSKA (reference sequence). The ends were cut back, 5 bases at V and 2 bases at J, with 12 bases in the middle. This CDR3 region has 13 residues. DNA for the CDR3: TGCAGTGCTCGCCAACAGACAAACACTGAAGCTTTCTTT. Translating gives CSARQQTNTEAFF.

This clonotype was seen more than once but under ten times. The chain combines TRBV5-6 with TRBJ2-6; tentative D call: TRBD1 (6 bases). CDR3 length: 15 residues. V lost 2 bases, J lost 2 bases, and 8 bases lay in between. Germline CDR1 and CDR2: SGHDT and YYEEEE. The CDR3 region is CASSFPGAGANVLTF. DNA of the CDR3: TGTGCCAGCAGCTTCCCAGGGGCTGGGGCCAACGTCCTGACTTTC.

About this clonotype: This may arise from a read error, as a much more abundant clone is one base away. This chain links TRBV7-3 with TRBJ2-1; the D gene is possibly TRBD2 (5 bases). The germline V gene has CDR1 SGHTA and CDR2 FQGTGA. V shed 6 bases and J shed 6 bases, with 21 bases lying between them. This CDR3 has 16 amino acids. In DNA, the CDR3 is TGTGCCAGCAGGTTTACCGGGAAAACTTTTAGCAATGAGCAGTTCTTC. Amino acids: CASRFTGKTFSNEQFF.

This clonotype came up many times. V gene TRBV3-1 combines with J gene TRBJ2-2; the match to TRBD1 covers 8 bases. J was trimmed by 2 bases and V by 6 bases; bases with no gene match: 5. Germline V gene sequence: CDR1 LGHDT, CDR2 YNNKEL (reference sequence). This CDR3 has 15 residues. The CDR3 nucleotides read TGTGCCAGCAGGGGGACAGGAGATAACACCGGGGAGCTGTTTTTT. The encoded protein is CASRGTGDNTGELFF.

This clonotype was counted ten times or more. J is TRBJ1-2 and V is TRBV28; no reliable D call. The CDR3 extends over 13 amino acids. Germline loops: CDR1 MDHEN, CDR2 SYDVKM. V was shortened by 8 bases and J by 2 bases, with 12 bases between the two germline ends. CDR3 in amino acids: CASGLGGNYGYTF. For the CDR3, the DNA is TGTGCCAGCGGCTTGGGAGGAAACTATGGCTACACCTTC.

Ten or more counts support this clonotype. This chain joins TRBV6-5 and TRBJ2-3, with 8 bases matching TRBD1. Germline V gene data show CDR1 as MNHEY and CDR2 as SVGAGI. J was trimmed by 6 bases and V by 2 bases; bases with no gene match: 4. The CDR3 is made up of 14 amino acids. CDR3 coding DNA: TGTGCCAGCAGTTACATGTACAGGGGGGATACGCAGTATTTT. Amino acids: CASSYMYRGDTQYF.